These T cell receptor beta chains were read from a single sample in a study of blood T cell repertoires in COVID-19. Method: immunoSEQ multiplex PCR; TCRdb's copy keeps in-frame clones and lacks some. Altogether over 250,000 clones are present, around 86% being singletons, with the ten largest covering approximately 2.2%. Sequencing was performed on peripheral blood. These receptors all stem from a man aged 45-65 years with acute or convalescent COVID-19. Both conserved end residues are part of each CDR3. Each record gives: V gene, D gene, J gene, clone size, CDR3 protein, CDR3 DNA. The D gene is left open where the match is weak. Clone size is stated in some rows and not others, as once, few, many or a class when expanded.

v_call: TRBV20-1
d_call: TRBD2
j_call: TRBJ2-1
clone_size: -
cdr3_aa: CSASLAGEVYNEQFF
cdr3_nt: TGCAGTGCTAGTCTAGCGGGGGAGGTTTACAATGAGCAGTTCTTC

v_call: TRBV4-1
d_call: -
j_call: TRBJ1-5
clone_size: once
cdr3_aa: CASSLTWRAYNQPQHF
cdr3_nt: TGCGCCAGCAGCCTGACCTGGAGGGCATACAATCAGCCCCAGCATTTT

v_call: TRBV18
d_call: -
j_call: TRBJ2-1
clone_size: once
cdr3_aa: CATLTGRSSYNEQFF
cdr3_nt: TGTGCCACCCTGACAGGGAGGAGCTCCTACAATGAGCAGTTCTTC

v_call: TRBV28
d_call: -
j_call: TRBJ2-3
clone_size: once
cdr3_aa: CASSDAQTSTDTQYF
cdr3_nt: TGTGCCAGCAGTGACGCCCAGACTAGCACAGATACGCAGTATTTT

v_call: TRBV29-1
d_call: -
j_call: TRBJ2-5
clone_size: -
cdr3_aa: CSVEEGGLETQYF
cdr3_nt: TGCAGCGTTGAAGAAGGAGGGCTCGAGACCCAGTACTTC

v_call: TRBV7-2
d_call: TRBD1
j_call: TRBJ1-6
clone_size: -
cdr3_aa: CASSLAVGQLGWPLHF
cdr3_nt: TGTGCCAGCAGCTTAGCCGTGGGACAGCTCGGGTGGCCCCTCCACTTT

v_call: TRBV23-1
d_call: -
j_call: TRBJ1-1
clone_size: -
cdr3_aa: CASSLSGTQDTEAFF
cdr3_nt: TGCGCCAGCAGTCTCTCCGGGACACAAGACACTGAAGCTTTCTTT

v_call: TRBV2
d_call: -
j_call: TRBJ1-1
clone_size: -
cdr3_aa: CASSSTAANTEAFF
cdr3_nt: TGTGCCAGCAGTTCGACAGCCGCGAACACTGAAGCTTTCTTT

v_call: TRBV7-2
d_call: TRBD2
j_call: TRBJ2-3
clone_size: once
cdr3_aa: CASSFQAGGGTDTQYF
cdr3_nt: TGTGCCAGCAGCTTCCAAGCGGGGGGAGGCACAGATACGCAGTATTTT

v_call: TRBV7-8
d_call: -
j_call: TRBJ1-1
clone_size: -
cdr3_aa: CASSLVQDTEAFF
cdr3_nt: TGTGCCAGCAGCTTAGTCCAGGACACTGAAGCTTTCTTT

v_call: TRBV6-6
d_call: -
j_call: TRBJ2-7
clone_size: few
cdr3_aa: CASSPGLLTYEQYF
cdr3_nt: TGTGCCAGCAGCCCAGGGCTCCTGACCTACGAGCAGTACTTC

v_call: TRBV6-6
d_call: TRBD1
j_call: TRBJ2-7
clone_size: -
cdr3_aa: CASTLTVGQTYEQYF
cdr3_nt: TGTGCCAGCACCCTAACAGTGGGACAGACCTACGAGCAGTACTTC

v_call: TRBV19
d_call: -
j_call: TRBJ1-4
clone_size: -
cdr3_aa: CASSSLLEKLFF
cdr3_nt: TGTGCCAGTAGTTCACTACTGGAAAAACTGTTTTTT

v_call: TRBV9
d_call: TRBD2
j_call: TRBJ2-1
clone_size: -
cdr3_aa: CASSVVSGGPGGEQFF
cdr3_nt: TGTGCCAGCAGCGTAGTTAGCGGGGGGCCAGGTGGTGAGCAGTTCTTC

v_call: TRBV7-2
d_call: -
j_call: TRBJ2-5
clone_size: -
cdr3_aa: CASSFRGGEETQYF
cdr3_nt: TGTGCCAGCAGCTTTCGAGGGGGGGAAGAGACCCAGTACTTC

v_call: TRBV29-1
d_call: TRBD1
j_call: TRBJ2-3
clone_size: -
cdr3_aa: CSVTPPGQGTDTQYF
cdr3_nt: TGCAGCGTAACGCCCCCGGGACAGGGAACAGATACGCAGTATTTT

v_call: TRBV10-3
d_call: -
j_call: TRBJ1-4
clone_size: -
cdr3_aa: CAISEGSTATNEKLFF
cdr3_nt: TGTGCCATCAGTGAGGGGAGCACAGCAACTAATGAAAAACTGTTTTTT

v_call: TRBV7-3
d_call: TRBD1
j_call: TRBJ1-2
clone_size: -
cdr3_aa: CASSSRTGDGYTF
cdr3_nt: TGTGCCAGCAGCAGCAGGACAGGGGATGGCTACACCTTC

v_call: TRBV2
d_call: -
j_call: TRBJ2-1
clone_size: -
cdr3_aa: CASSESRGQFF
cdr3_nt: TGTGCCAGCAGTGAATCAAGGGGGCAGTTCTTC

v_call: TRBV5-4
d_call: TRBD1
j_call: TRBJ2-7
clone_size: -
cdr3_aa: CASSFDRVYEQYF
cdr3_nt: TGTGCCAGCAGTTTCGACAGGGTCTACGAGCAGTACTTC

v_call: TRBV6-2/TRBV6-3
d_call: TRBD2
j_call: TRBJ2-5
clone_size: few
cdr3_aa: CASSAIAGVQETQYF
cdr3_nt: TGTGCCAGCAGTGCAATAGCGGGGGTCCAAGAGACCCAGTACTTC

v_call: TRBV7-9
d_call: -
j_call: TRBJ1-4
clone_size: many
cdr3_aa: CASSDREVEKLFF
cdr3_nt: TGTGCCAGCAGCGACAGAGAAGTGGAAAAACTGTTTTTT

v_call: TRBV15
d_call: -
j_call: TRBJ2-5
clone_size: -
cdr3_aa: CATSGLREGAQYF
cdr3_nt: TGTGCCACCAGCGGGCTAAGAGAGGGGGCCCAGTACTTC

v_call: TRBV19
d_call: TRBD1
j_call: TRBJ1-4
clone_size: -
cdr3_aa: CASRLQGGATNEKLFF
cdr3_nt: TGTGCCAGTAGGTTACAGGGGGGTGCAACTAATGAAAAACTGTTTTTT

v_call: TRBV9
d_call: TRBD1
j_call: TRBJ2-2
clone_size: -
cdr3_aa: CASSVATGASTGELFF
cdr3_nt: TGTGCCAGCAGCGTAGCGACAGGGGCGAGCACCGGGGAGCTGTTTTTT

v_call: TRBV2
d_call: TRBD2
j_call: TRBJ2-3
clone_size: -
cdr3_aa: CASSPGGATDTQYF
cdr3_nt: TGTGCCAGCAGCCCGGGGGGGGCTACAGATACGCAGTATTTT

v_call: TRBV27
d_call: TRBD1
j_call: TRBJ1-2
clone_size: few
cdr3_aa: CASSRGDRGLYGYTF
cdr3_nt: TGTGCCAGCAGCAGAGGGGACAGGGGGCTTTATGGCTACACCTTC

v_call: TRBV4-2
d_call: -
j_call: TRBJ1-2
clone_size: few
cdr3_aa: CASMGEGEDGYTF
cdr3_nt: TGTGCCAGCATGGGGGAGGGCGAGGATGGCTACACCTTC

v_call: TRBV3-1/TRBV3-2
d_call: -
j_call: TRBJ2-5
clone_size: -
cdr3_aa: CASGTRGGETQYF
cdr3_nt: TGTGCCAGCGGTACTAGGGGGGGGGAGACCCAGTACTTC

v_call: TRBV2
d_call: -
j_call: TRBJ1-1
clone_size: -
cdr3_aa: CASSEQNTEAFF
cdr3_nt: TGTGCCAGCAGTGAACAGAACACTGAAGCTTTCTTT

v_call: TRBV6-6
d_call: TRBD1
j_call: TRBJ1-2
clone_size: -
cdr3_aa: CASSYPRGTEAYGYTF
cdr3_nt: TGTGCCAGCAGTTACCCCCGGGGGACAGAGGCATATGGCTACACCTTC

v_call: TRBV6-5
d_call: -
j_call: TRBJ2-5
clone_size: -
cdr3_aa: CASSPLGGPKETQYF
cdr3_nt: TGTGCCAGCAGTCCCCTAGGGGGTCCCAAAGAGACCCAGTACTTC

v_call: TRBV19
d_call: -
j_call: TRBJ1-6
clone_size: -
cdr3_aa: CASRNTVFHSPLHF
cdr3_nt: TGTGCCAGTAGAAACACCGTCTTTCATTCACCCCTCCACTTT

v_call: TRBV7-3
d_call: TRBD1
j_call: TRBJ1-3
clone_size: -
cdr3_aa: CASSYTGGSGNTIYF
cdr3_nt: TGTGCCAGCAGTTACACAGGGGGCTCTGGAAACACCATATATTTT

v_call: TRBV18
d_call: -
j_call: TRBJ2-6
clone_size: -
cdr3_aa: CASSYDISGANVLTF
cdr3_nt: TGTGCCAGCTCATACGACATCTCTGGGGCCAACGTCCTGACTTTC

v_call: TRBV7-9
d_call: TRBD2
j_call: TRBJ2-7
clone_size: few
cdr3_aa: CASSPSLTSGGYEQYF
cdr3_nt: TGTGCCAGCAGCCCTAGTCTGACTAGCGGGGGATACGAGCAGTACTTC

v_call: TRBV3-1/TRBV3-2
d_call: -
j_call: TRBJ1-2
clone_size: -
cdr3_aa: CASSLRWEGYTF
cdr3_nt: TGTGCCAGCAGCCTGAGATGGGAGGGCTACACCTTC

v_call: TRBV3-1/TRBV3-2
d_call: -
j_call: TRBJ1-1
clone_size: -
cdr3_aa: CASSQGLGVDTEAFF
cdr3_nt: TGTGCCAGCAGCCAAGGGTTAGGGGTCGACACTGAAGCTTTCTTT

v_call: TRBV9
d_call: -
j_call: TRBJ2-5
clone_size: -
cdr3_aa: CASSSAPGETQYF
cdr3_nt: TGTGCCAGCAGCTCAGCGCCGGGAGAGACCCAGTACTTC

v_call: TRBV7-9
d_call: TRBD1
j_call: TRBJ2-7
clone_size: -
cdr3_aa: CASSPIPTGTYEQYF
cdr3_nt: TGTGCCAGCAGCCCTATCCCGACAGGGACCTACGAGCAGTACTTC

v_call: TRBV9
d_call: TRBD1
j_call: TRBJ1-3
clone_size: -
cdr3_aa: CASSVGTGPSGGNTIYF
cdr3_nt: TGTGCCAGCAGCGTCGGGACAGGGCCCTCGGGGGGAAACACCATATATTTT

v_call: TRBV7-2
d_call: TRBD2
j_call: TRBJ2-7
clone_size: -
cdr3_aa: CASSLVPSGGYEQYF
cdr3_nt: TGTGCCAGCAGCTTAGTCCCTAGCGGGGGGTACGAGCAGTACTTC

v_call: TRBV6-1
d_call: -
j_call: TRBJ1-5
clone_size: -
cdr3_aa: CASSDPWSQPQHF
cdr3_nt: TGTGCCAGCAGTGACCCGTGGAGTCAGCCCCAGCATTTT

v_call: TRBV4-2
d_call: -
j_call: TRBJ1-3
clone_size: -
cdr3_aa: CASSSNPGNTIYF
cdr3_nt: TGTGCCAGCAGCAGCAATCCTGGAAACACCATATATTTT

v_call: TRBV2
d_call: -
j_call: TRBJ2-7
clone_size: -
cdr3_aa: CASRGPSGYEQYF
cdr3_nt: TGTGCCAGCAGAGGGCCGTCGGGGTACGAGCAGTACTTC